Each of the 11 T cell receptor beta chains below was sequenced from the same sample in a study of OX40 agonist ivuxolimab in advanced cancers. The table came from immunoSEQ multiplex PCR; TCRdb's copy has only in-frame clones and leaves some out. This sample has over 15,000 clones, with approximately 77% found just once. The specimen was CD4+ or CD8+ T cells sorted from blood, collected in a trial of the OX40 agonist ivuxolimab. These receptors originate from an adult with an advanced solid tumor such as melanoma, head and neck, liver or kidney cancer.

The chain couples TRBV13 to TRBJ1-1; D unresolved. The ends were cut back, 6 bases at V and 6 bases at J, with 11 bases in the middle. Looked up from germline, CDR1 is PRHDT and CDR2 is FYEKMQ (reference sequence). The CDR3 sequence is 12 residues long. CDR3 nucleotides: TGTGCCAGCAGTTTGTCCAGCCCTGAAGCTTTCTTT. Translation gives CASSLSSPEAFF.

The chain employs TRBV29-1 and TRBJ2-1; D not certain. The germline gives CDR1 SQVTM, CDR2 ANQGSEA. The CDR3 is 13 residues long. The germline V and J ends were trimmed by 5 bases and 0 bases, with 8 bases remaining between them. The CDR3, as DNA: TGCAGCGTTTTACCGGGCTCCTACAATGAGCAGTTCTTC. It translates to CSVLPGSYNEQFF.

CDR3 in amino acids: CASSASLDGNTEAFF. CDR3 sequence (DNA): TGTGCCAGCAGCGCCAGCCTAGACGGGAACACTGAAGCTTTCTTT. The V gene is TRBV9, the J gene TRBJ1-1, with D uncertain. The V end was cut by 3 bases, the J end by 1 base, with 13 bases between. The CDR3 length is 15 residues. Germline loops: CDR1 SGDLS, CDR2 YYNGEE.

The chain combines TRBV19 with TRBJ1-5; 8 positions match TRBD1. The CDR3 is 15 amino acids. The V gene's germline CDR1 is LNHDA and CDR2 SQIVND (reference sequence). The trim removed 7 bases at V and 3 bases at J, leaving 8 bases unmatched. CDR3 residues: CASTETGVHNQPQHF. In DNA, the CDR3 is TGTGCCAGTACCGAGACAGGGGTCCACAATCAGCCCCAGCATTTT.

The CDR3 bases are TGTGCCAGCAGTGAAGGAGGAGGGGAGACCCAGTACTTC. It yields the protein CASSEGGGETQYF. The V gene is TRBV25-1, the J gene TRBJ2-5; a weak D match, TRBD2 (6 bases). Trimming stripped 2 bases from V and 5 bases from J, with 9 bases between. In germline, CDR1 is MGHDK, CDR2 SYGVNS. The length of the CDR3 is 13 residues.

V gene TRBV30 combines with J gene TRBJ1-1; D is uncertain. The V and J ends lost 2 bases and 1 base respectively, with 2 bases between them. The germline CDR1 and CDR2 sequences are GTSNPN and SVGIG (reference sequence). CDR3 length equals 11 residues. CDR3 bases: TGTGCCTGGAGTCGGAACACTGAAGCTTTCTTT. Its translation is CAWSRNTEAFF.

The V and J genes are TRBV11-2 and TRBJ1-1; D is unclear. CDR3 length: 14 residues. V was cut by 3 bases and J by 2 bases, with 10 bases left in between. The germline V gene has CDR1 SGHAT and CDR2 FQNNGV. The CDR3 nucleotides read TGTGCCAGCAGCTTGGCGGCGGGAAACACTGAAGCTTTCTTT. This encodes CASSLAAGNTEAFF.

A few counts support this clone. The chain joins TRBV2 to TRBJ2-5; D not certain. V was clipped by 8 bases and J by 2 bases, with 12 bases between them. The CDR3 sequence is 13 residues long. CDR1 and CDR2 (germline): SNHLY, FYNNEI. The CDR3 coding sequence is TGTGCCAGCTCCGAAGTCACGCAAGAGACCCAGTACTTC. Translation gives CASSEVTQETQYF.

This chain joins TRBV6-6 and TRBJ2-2, with D hard to call. V lost 4 bases, J lost 6 bases, and 6 bases lay in between. This CDR3 region has 12 residues. From germline, CDR1 is MNHNY and CDR2 SVGAGI (reference sequence). The CDR3, as DNA: TGTGCCAGCAGTTCCCCACCCGGGGAGCTGTTTTTT. Its translation is CASSSPPGELFF.

This chain links TRBV6-6 with TRBJ2-7, with 9 positions matching TRBD1. The CDR3 runs to 16 residues. Germline CDR1 reads MNHNY; CDR2 reads SVGAGI (reference sequence). With V trimmed by 2 bases and J by 0 bases, 5 bases remained unmatched. The CDR3 DNA reads as TGTGCCAGCAGTTACCTTACAGGGGGCTACTCCTACGAGCAGTACTTC. Its protein product is CASSYLTGGYSYEQYF.

The chain has TRBV4-1 and TRBJ1-1; tentatively, D is TRBD1 (6 bases). The CDR3 is made up of 14 amino acids. Germline loops: CDR1 MGHRA, CDR2 YSYEKL. V lost 3 bases to trimming and J lost 5 bases, with 13 bases between them. This CDR3 reads CASSQSVQGTEAFF. The CDR3 DNA follows: TGCGCCAGCAGCCAGTCGGTGCAGGGGACTGAAGCTTTCTTT.